This TCR beta chain originates from a study of blood T cell repertoires in COVID-19. Germline V CDR1 and CDR2: SNHLY, FYNNEI. CDR3 length equals 15 residues. Trimming stripped 5 bases from V and 0 bases from J, with 13 bases between. Data came from immunoSEQ multiplex PCR; TCRdb stores just in-frame clones and leaves some out. The sample has over 80,000 clones, about 90% seen once. The sample comprised peripheral blood. This TCR was sampled from a human donor with active COVID-19. The donor label of this sample is uncertain. The chain couples TRBV2 to TRBJ1-1; weak D call: TRBD1 (5 bases). CDR3 region: CASSHEDIMNTEAFF. CDR3 coding DNA: TGTGCCAGCAGTCATGAGGACATAATGAACACTGAAGCTTTCTTT.